Each of the 31 T cell receptor beta chains below was sequenced from the same sample in a study of cytomegalovirus exposure and HLA in healthy donors. PCR primers comprised 60 Vbeta and 13 Jbeta primers. Assay: immunoSEQ multiplex PCR; the TCRdb copy retains only in-frame clones and omits some. The profile shows about 230,000 clones, about 77% of them singletons. Sequencing was carried out using PBMCs. The source is a boy younger than 18 in good health and CMV-seronegative.

The chain links TRBV11-2 to TRBJ1-2; no reliable D call. CDR3 length: 13 amino acids. V shed 2 bases and J shed 5 bases, with 9 bases lying between them. In germline, CDR1 is SGHAT, CDR2 FQNNGV. CDR3 residues: CASSLFVQYGYTF. The CDR3 nucleotides are TGTGCCAGCAGCTTATTTGTCCAATATGGCTACACCTTC.

The sample holds a few counts of this clone. This rearrangement joins TRBV7-9 to TRBJ1-2, with D hard to call. Looked up from germline, CDR1 is SEHNR and CDR2 is FQNEAQ (reference sequence). This CDR3 is built from 13 residues. The V and J ends lost 8 bases and 2 bases respectively, with 12 bases between them. Here the CDR3 DNA reads TGTGCCAGCCGTGGGAGGCCGAACTATGGCTACACCTTC. Its translation is CASRGRPNYGYTF. Looking up the rest from reference TRBV7-9 and TRBJ1-2 gives the full variable domain: DTGVSQNPRHKITKRGQNVTFRCDPISEHNRLYWYRQTLGQGPEFLTYFQNEAQLEKSRLLSDRFSAERPKGSFSTLEIQRTEQGDSAMYLCASRGRPNYGYTFGSGTRLTVV.

CDR3 residues: CASSFTVLRGETTEAFF. As DNA, the CDR3 is TGTGCCAGTAGTTTCACCGTCCTCAGGGGGGAGACCACTGAAGCTTTCTTT. The chain employs TRBV19 and TRBJ1-1, with TRBD1 matching over 7 bases. Per the germline V gene, CDR1 is LNHDA and CDR2 is SQIVND (reference sequence). CDR3 size: 17 residues. V lost 5 bases to trimming and J lost 4 bases; unmatched junction nucleotides: 16.

This chain links TRBV7-2 with TRBJ2-6; D is perhaps TRBD2 (6 bases). CDR3 size: 19 residues. With 1 base removed from V and 0 bases from J, the gap between germline ends came to 16 bases. The germline V gene encodes CDR1 SGHTA and CDR2 FQGNSA. Here the CDR3 DNA reads TGTGCCAGCAGCTTAGGAGGTGGGGGGTCTCCCTCTGGGGCCAACGTCCTGACTTTC. Translating gives CASSLGGGGSPSGANVLTF.

The chain has TRBV6-4 and TRBJ1-6; D gene ambiguous. This CDR3 is 15 amino acids long. V gave up 2 bases and J gave up 3 bases, with 8 bases separating them. Germline V gene lookup returns CDR1 MRHNA and CDR2 SNTAGT. The chain's CDR3 is CASSDVSNYNSPLHF. CDR3 nucleotides: TGTGCCAGCAGTGACGTTTCCAACTATAATTCACCCCTCCACTTT.

This clone has a handful of counts. The chain has TRBV7-9 and TRBJ1-4, with unresolved D. This CDR3 is built from 12 residues. The V gene's germline CDR1 is SEHNR and CDR2 FQNEAQ (reference sequence). Trimming took 4 bases from V and 8 from J, leaving 8 bases between them. The CDR3 coding sequence is TGTGCCAGCAGCTCACGGAGGGAAAAACTGTTTTTT. This encodes CASSSRREKLFF.

V gene TRBV11-2 combines with J gene TRBJ2-5; the D gene is possibly TRBD2 (6 bases). Germline loops: CDR1 SGHAT, CDR2 FQNNGV. CDR3 length: 14 amino acids. Trimming removed 4 bases from V and 4 bases from J, with 13 bases in between. CDR3 coding DNA: TGTGCCAGCAGCTGGGCGGGGCGAGTAGAGACCCAGTACTTC. Translation: CASSWAGRVETQYF.

This chain connects TRBV7-6 to TRBJ2-3; D call uncertain. Germline-derived CDR1 and CDR2 are SGHVS and FNYEAQ. Trimming pared 5 bases from V and 5 bases from J, leaving 14 bases between. The CDR3 runs to 14 residues. In nucleotides, the CDR3 is TGTGCCAGCAGCCCAGTCCCTTTCCAAGATACGCAGTATTTT. This sequence encodes CASSPVPFQDTQYF.

This clone appeared a single time. The chain has TRBV30 and TRBJ1-2, with TRBD1 identical over 7 bases. Germline CDR1 and CDR2: GTSNPN and SVGIG (reference sequence). V trimming: 4 bases; J trimming: 4 bases; junction bases outside the gene matches: 9. This CDR3 is 14 amino acids long. CDR3 amino acids: CAWTGWDRAYGYTF. CDR3 nucleotides: TGTGCCTGGACGGGATGGGACAGAGCCTATGGCTACACCTTC.

The V and J genes are TRBV19 and TRBJ2-7; 8 bases map to TRBD2. Germline V lookup: CDR1 LNHDA, CDR2 SQIVND (reference sequence). Trimming removed 6 bases from V and 8 bases from J; junction bases left unmatched: 9. This CDR3 is 13 amino acids long. The CDR3 here is CASSPPGGIKQYF. DNA for the CDR3: TGTGCCAGTAGCCCCCCGGGAGGGATCAAGCAGTACTTC.

This chain links TRBV19 with TRBJ1-1; no clear D. The V gene's germline CDR1 is LNHDA and CDR2 SQIVND (reference sequence). Trimming shortened V by 3 bases and J by 1 base, and 6 bases separated the two germline ends. The CDR3 has 13 amino acids. In DNA, the CDR3 is TGTGCCAGTAGTATTAACAGGAACACTGAAGCTTTCTTT. Its translation: CASSINRNTEAFF. Looking up the rest from reference TRBV19 and TRBJ1-1 gives the full variable domain: DGGITQSPKYLFRKEGQNVTLSCEQNLNHDAMYWYRQDPGQGLRLIYYSQIVNDFQKGDIAEGYSVSREKKESFPLTVTSAQKNPTAFYLCASSINRNTEAFFGQGTRLTVV.

The chain combines TRBV7-2 with TRBJ1-1; a weak D match, TRBD1 (6 bases). V lost 2 bases and J lost 6, with 10 bases in between. CDR3 size: 13 residues. Germline CDR1 and CDR2: SGHTA and FQGNSA. DNA for the CDR3: TGTGCCAGCAGCTTACAGGGGATCGCTGAAGCTTTCTTT. It specifies CASSLQGIAEAFF.

This clone was detected only once. The chain uses TRBV15 and TRBJ1-1, with 9 bases that match TRBD1. Germline V gives CDR1 LNHNV, CDR2 YYDKDF (reference sequence). The CDR3 consists of 16 residues. The V gene end was trimmed by 3 bases and the J gene end by 10 bases; junction bases not matched to a gene: 15. CDR3 bases: TGTGCCACCAGCAGCCCCCCGGGACAGGGTCAATTTGGAGCTTTCTTT. It encodes CATSSPPGQGQFGAFF.

The chain links TRBV5-6 to TRBJ1-2; D may be TRBD1 (6 bases). The germline V gene has CDR1 SGHDT and CDR2 YYEEEE. The V end lost 2 bases, the J end lost 5 bases, and 19 bases lay between the germline ends. There are 16 residues in the CDR3. CDR3 region: CASSFRGYSRGYGYTF. The CDR3 DNA follows: TGTGCCAGCAGCTTTCGAGGGTACTCTAGGGGGTATGGCTACACCTTC.

The V gene is TRBV7-2, the J gene TRBJ2-3, with TRBD2 identical over 8 bases. Germline CDR1 is SGHTA and CDR2 is FQGNSA. The ends lost 2 bases at V and 6 bases at J; junction bases unmatched: 10. This CDR3 contains 16 residues. Here the CDR3 reads CASSLSSGRYTDTQYF. In DNA, the CDR3 is TGTGCCAGCAGCTTATCCAGCGGGAGATATACGGATACGCAGTATTTT.

This clone turned up a few times. The chain employs TRBV12-5 and TRBJ2-7, with TRBD1 as a possible D gene (6 bases). This CDR3 is 16 amino acids long. The germline V gene has CDR1 LGHNT and CDR2 FRNRAP. V was cut by 1 base and J by 3 bases, with 16 bases left in between. The CDR3 protein is CASGLGGQQLLYEQYF. Written as DNA, the CDR3 is TGTGCTAGTGGTTTGGGCGGACAGCAACTGCTCTACGAGCAGTACTTC. The full variable domain, rest sourced from reference TRBV12-5 and TRBJ2-7, is DARVTQTPRHKVTEMGQEVTMRCQPILGHNTVFWYRQTMMQGLELLAYFRNRAPLDDSGMPKDRFSAEMPDATLATLKIQPSEPRDSAVYFCASGLGGQQLLYEQYFGPGTRLTVT.

This chain connects TRBV5-6 to TRBJ2-7, with D possibly being TRBD1 (6 bases). There are 15 residues in the CDR3. Germline V gene sequence: CDR1 SGHDT, CDR2 YYEEEE. Trimming removed 1 base from V and 3 bases from J, with 14 bases in between. In DNA form, the CDR3 reads TGTGCCAGCAGCTTGTTGGGACAAAGCCTCTACGAGCAGTACTTC. Its translation: CASSLLGQSLYEQYF. Drawing the rest from reference TRBV5-6 and TRBJ2-7, the complete variable domain is DAGVTQSPTHLIKTRGQQVTLRCSPKSGHDTVSWYQQALGQGPQFIFQYYEEEERQRGNFPDRFSGHQFPNYSSELNVNALLLGDSALYLCASSLLGQSLYEQYFGPGTRLTVT.

The rearrangement joins TRBV5-1 to TRBJ2-7; TRBD2 matches at 7 bases. Germline V gene data show CDR1 as SGHRS and CDR2 as YFSETQ. The CDR3 is 15 residues long. V lost 0 bases, J lost 2 bases, and 5 bases stayed unmatched. CDR3 sequence reads: CASSLVSSGTYEQYF. The CDR3 DNA is TGCGCCAGCAGCTTGGTCTCTAGCGGAACCTACGAGCAGTACTTC.

The genes are TRBV5-1 and TRBJ2-7; 8 bases map to TRBD2. The CDR3 spans 17 residues. The V segment lost 4 bases and the J segment 6 bases; nucleotides outside the gene matches: 18. Germline V gene sequence: CDR1 SGHRS, CDR2 YFSETQ. CDR3 region: CASSRGGAAGGFGEQYF. The DNA for the CDR3 is TGCGCCAGCAGCCGAGGCGGTGCGGCGGGGGGATTTGGCGAGCAGTACTTC.

V gene TRBV29-1 combines with J gene TRBJ2-2; D might be TRBD2 (5 bases). V lost 4 bases and J lost 6, with 18 bases in between. Germline V lookup: CDR1 SQVTM, CDR2 ANQGSEA. The CDR3 spans 15 residues. This CDR3 reads CSVVVRKARAGELFF. The DNA of the CDR3 is TGCAGCGTTGTTGTTAGGAAGGCGAGGGCCGGGGAGCTGTTTTTT.

This rearrangement joins TRBV6-5 to TRBJ2-7; 7 bases match TRBD1. The CDR3 runs 14 residues. V was pared by 4 bases and J by 0 bases, with 3 bases of the junction left unmatched. Germline CDR1 and CDR2: MNHEY and SVGAGI. The CDR3 DNA is TGTGCCAGCAGTTCAAGGGACAGCTCCTACGAGCAGTACTTC. Translation: CASSSRDSSYEQYF.

This chain joins TRBV5-6 and TRBJ2-3; 9 positions agree with TRBD2. V lost 2 bases and J lost 6; bases outside the gene matches: 4. The CDR3 length is 14 residues. Looked up from germline, CDR1 is SGHDT and CDR2 is YYEEEE. CDR3 in amino acids: CASSFSGSRDTQYF. The CDR3 DNA sequence: TGTGCCAGCAGCTTTAGCGGGAGCAGGGATACGCAGTATTTT.

The gene calls are TRBV18 and TRBJ2-5; maybe TRBD2 (5 bases). V lost 3 bases, J lost 3 bases, and 8 bases lay in between. CDR1 is KGHSH, CDR2 LQKENI, per germline. The CDR3 runs to 13 residues. The chain's CDR3 is CASSPSGKETQYF. In nucleotides, the CDR3 is TGTGCCAGCTCACCTTCCGGGAAAGAGACCCAGTACTTC.

The chain couples TRBV11-3 to TRBJ2-2; tentative D call: TRBD2 (6 bases). The CDR3 sequence is 13 residues long. Germline-derived CDR1 and CDR2 are SGHNT and YENEEA. Trimming left V 5 bases short and J 7 bases short, with 11 bases between. The CDR3 loop reads CASSPGLFGELFF. CDR3 DNA sequence: TGTGCCAGCAGCCCCGGACTATTCGGGGAGCTGTTTTTT.

The chain links TRBV2 to TRBJ1-5; 7 bases agree with TRBD1. The length of the CDR3 is 17 residues. Germline V gene sequence: CDR1 SNHLY, CDR2 FYNNEI. The V segment lost 6 bases and the J segment 6 bases; nucleotides outside the gene matches: 17. The CDR3 region has the DNA TGTGCCAGCAGATATCCCCCAAGGCAGGGGGAAACTCAGCCCCAGCATTTT. It is translated as CASRYPPRQGETQPQHF.

The sample holds one count of this clone. The chain is built from TRBV11-3 and TRBJ2-1; 9 bases agree with TRBD2. Germline trimming cut 7 bases from V and 5 bases from J; bases unmatched to any gene: 12. In germline, CDR1 is SGHNT, CDR2 YENEEA. This CDR3 comprises 16 residues. The CDR3 DNA is TGTGCCAGCAACACGCCGCGGGAGGGCAGTCACAATGAGCAGTTCTTC. Translation: CASNTPREGSHNEQFF.

This clone occurred a few times. V and J are TRBV4-1 and TRBJ1-2, with TRBD1 matching over 7 bases. J gave up 4 bases and V 0 bases, and 17 bases lay outside the gene matches. This CDR3 has 19 amino acids. Germline V gene lookup returns CDR1 MGHRA and CDR2 YSYEKL. The CDR3 DNA is TGCGCCAGCAGCCAAGAAATTAGGGGGCGGCGAGACTCGACCTATGGCTACACCTTC. It is translated as CASSQEIRGRRDSTYGYTF.

The chain combines TRBV29-1 with TRBJ1-2; D may be TRBD1 (5 bases). From germline, CDR1 is SQVTM and CDR2 ANQGSEA. Trimming took off 5 bases at V and 7 bases at J, with 14 bases between the two ends. The CDR3 length is 12 residues. The CDR3 protein is CSVWPHQGGYTF. The CDR3 DNA sequence: TGCAGCGTTTGGCCCCATCAGGGTGGCTACACCTTC.

The V call is TRBV6-6, the J call TRBJ2-5, with a possible D match to TRBD2 (7 bases). Germline assignment: CDR1 MNHNY and CDR2 SVGAGI (reference sequence). Trimming removed 6 bases from V and 5 bases from J, with 16 bases in between. CDR3 size: 14 residues. This CDR3 reads CASRQGAGLETQYF. For the CDR3, the DNA is TGTGCCAGCAGACAGGGAGCGGGACTGGAGACCCAGTACTTC.

This sequence joins TRBV9 and TRBJ1-1; D is undetermined. The CDR3 covers 14 residues. V lost 0 bases and J 5 bases, leaving 11 bases between the germline ends. Germline V gene data show CDR1 as SGDLS and CDR2 as YYNGEE. The CDR3 DNA follows: TGTGCCAGCAGCGTAGCAAGGGAGGGAACTGAAGCTTTCTTT. This translates into CASSVAREGTEAFF.

The chain carries TRBV30 and TRBJ1-5, with D perhaps TRBD1 (6 bases). V was pared by 0 bases and J by 0 bases, with 18 bases between. There are 18 residues in the CDR3. The germline V gene has CDR1 GTSNPN and CDR2 SVGIG (reference sequence). The DNA for the CDR3 is TGTGCCTGGAGTGTAGGAGTCAGGGGCCCCTATAGCAATCAGCCCCAGCATTTT. It codes for CAWSVGVRGPYSNQPQHF.